What follows describes a single T cell receptor beta chain. This table comes from immunoSEQ multiplex PCR, and its TCRdb copy is limited to in-frame clones, with some not included. The sample holds 40,000 to 45,000 clones, 70% to 90% seen once. The entry originates in a study of T cell changes during pregnancy in multiple sclerosis. The CDR3 is 13 residues long. The trim removed 8 bases at V and 3 bases at J, leaving 6 bases unmatched. Germline V gives CDR1 MNHNY, CDR2 SVGAGI (reference sequence). This chain joins TRBV6-6 and TRBJ1-2; 7 bases line up with TRBD1. Here the sequenced sample was CD4+ T cells from peripheral blood mononuclear cells, taken after pregnancy. This sequence was found in a female donor with multiple sclerosis, enrolled in a pregnancy study. CDR3 DNA sequence: TGTGCCAGCGGCATAGGGGGCTACTATGGCTACACCTTC. Amino acid sequence: CASGIGGYYGYTF.